Listed below are T cell receptor beta chains from one sample, sequenced in a study of memory CD4+ T cells and cytomegalovirus serostatus. The protocol was immunoSEQ multiplex PCR, while the TCRdb copy is restricted to in-frame clones and leaves out a portion. The data hold about 48,000 clones, with about 77% observed a single time. Sequencing was done on a sample of memory CD4+ T cells from blood. All receptors derive from an adult in good health and CMV-seronegative. CDR3s include the opening cysteine and the closing phenylalanine or tryptophan. A D gene is named only where the DNA matches it firmly. Expanded clones are given a class, and other clones once, few, many or no size at all.

clone_size,v_call,d_call,j_call,cdr3_nt,cdr3_aa
.,TRBV6-5,.,TRBJ1-1,TGTGCCAGCAGTTACTCGAATCGGGGGAGGACTGAAGCTTTCTTT,CASSYSNRGRTEAFF
.,TRBV7-2,TRBD2,TRBJ2-3,TGTGCCAGCAGCTTAGCAGCGGGGGGCACAGATACGCAGTATTTT,CASSLAAGGTDTQYF
once,TRBV11-2,TRBD2,TRBJ2-7,TGTGCCAGCAGCCCGGTGACTAGCGGGGGACCACGCTCCTACGAGCAGTACTTC,CASSPVTSGGPRSYEQYF
.,TRBV5-1,.,TRBJ2-2,TGCGCCAGCAGGCCGCCTGGGGTCGGGGAGCTGTTTTTT,CASRPPGVGELFF
.,TRBV6-6,TRBD1,TRBJ2-7,TGTGCCAGCAGTTACACGGGACAGGGTCCCCACGAGCAGTACTTC,CASSYTGQGPHEQYF
.,TRBV11-1,.,TRBJ2-5,TGTGCCAGCAGCTTGGGCAGGCCGGAGACCCAGTACTTC,CASSLGRPETQYF
once,TRBV11-2,TRBD1,TRBJ2-5,TGTGCCAGCAGCCCGGACAGGGGTTGGGAGACCCAGTACTTC,CASSPDRGWETQYF
.,TRBV30,.,TRBJ2-5,TGTGCCTGGAGTACACAAGAGACCCAGTACTTC,CAWSTQETQYF
.,TRBV6-4,.,TRBJ2-6,TGTGCCAGCAGTGACTTCGCAGGGAAATCTGGGGCCAACGTCCTGACTTTC,CASSDFAGKSGANVLTF
.,TRBV7-9,TRBD1,TRBJ1-2,TGTGCCAGCAGCTCCGGACAGGGAAGGCATTATGGCTACACCTTC,CASSSGQGRHYGYTF
.,TRBV16,.,TRBJ1-3,TGTGCCAGCAGCCAAGTCAGCACGGGATTCTCTGGAAACACCATATATTTT,CASSQVSTGFSGNTIYF
.,TRBV5-1,.,TRBJ1-3,TGCGCCAGCAGCTTAGCACAGGGAGCTGGAAACACCATATATTTT,CASSLAQGAGNTIYF
once,TRBV7-9,TRBD1,TRBJ1-5,TGTGCCAGCAGCTCTAGTAGGGCCGGGACAGTGAATCAGCCCCAGCATTTT,CASSSSRAGTVNQPQHF
.,TRBV2,.,TRBJ1-1,TGTGCCAGCACCAAAGGACGGCTACATAACACTGAAGCTTTCTTT,CASTKGRLHNTEAFF
.,TRBV2,.,TRBJ2-4,TGTGCCAGCCAGGCGGACAGCAAAAACATTCAGTACTTC,CASQADSKNIQYF
.,TRBV5-5,.,TRBJ1-4,TGTGCCAGCAGCAGTGCGCGGGCTTCGGGTGAAAAACTGTTTTTT,CASSSARASGEKLFF
few,TRBV2,TRBD1,TRBJ1-2,TGTGCCAGCAGTTTCGGGACAGCGGGCTATGGCTACACCTTC,CASSFGTAGYGYTF
.,TRBV7-6,.,TRBJ1-2,TGTGCCAGCAGCGCCCGGACAGACGACCCCTATGGCTACACCTTC,CASSARTDDPYGYTF
.,TRBV2,TRBD1,TRBJ1-2,TGTGCCAGCACGGGACAGAACTATGGCTACACCTTC,CASTGQNYGYTF
.,TRBV14,TRBD1,TRBJ1-2,TGTGCCAGCAGCCAAGGGCGGCAGGGGGTCTATGGCTACACCTTC,CASSQGRQGVYGYTF
.,TRBV6-5,TRBD1,TRBJ2-5,TGTGCCAGCTCCGACAGGGCGGAGACCCAGTACTTC,CASSDRAETQYF
.,TRBV18,.,TRBJ1-5,TGTGCCAGCTCACCGTCCCAGGATCAGCCCCAGCATTTT,CASSPSQDQPQHF
.,TRBV2,.,TRBJ1-2,TGTGCCAGCAGTGAAGAAGGAAACTATGGCTACACCTTC,CASSEEGNYGYTF
.,TRBV5-4,.,TRBJ1-2,TGTGCCAGCAGCTTGGCTGGGAACTATGGCTACACCTTC,CASSLAGNYGYTF
.,TRBV19,.,TRBJ1-6,TGTGCCAGTAGACCCCCGGACAGCTCCTATAATTCACCCCTCCACTTT,CASRPPDSSYNSPLHF
.,TRBV6-5,TRBD1,TRBJ2-1,TGTGCCAGCAGTTACCGGGACAGAATTTACAATGAGCAGTTCTTC,CASSYRDRIYNEQFF
once,TRBV5-6,.,TRBJ1-3,TGTGCCAGCAGCTTACTGACAGGCTCTGGAAACACCATATATTTT,CASSLLTGSGNTIYF
.,TRBV5-6,TRBD1,TRBJ1-3,TGTGCCAGCAGCGACGACAGGGGCTACTCTGGAAACACCATATATTTT,CASSDDRGYSGNTIYF
.,TRBV4-2,TRBD1,TRBJ2-3,TGTGCCAGCAGCCAGGGACAGGCCACAGATACGCAGTATTTT,CASSQGQATDTQYF
.,TRBV9,TRBD2,TRBJ2-3,TGTGCCAGCAGCGTAGCGGGCGGGGGTACGAATACGCAGTATTTT,CASSVAGGGTNTQYF
.,TRBV5-6,.,TRBJ1-5,TGTGCCAGCAGCTTGGACAGTAGTCAGCCCCAGCATTTT,CASSLDSSQPQHF